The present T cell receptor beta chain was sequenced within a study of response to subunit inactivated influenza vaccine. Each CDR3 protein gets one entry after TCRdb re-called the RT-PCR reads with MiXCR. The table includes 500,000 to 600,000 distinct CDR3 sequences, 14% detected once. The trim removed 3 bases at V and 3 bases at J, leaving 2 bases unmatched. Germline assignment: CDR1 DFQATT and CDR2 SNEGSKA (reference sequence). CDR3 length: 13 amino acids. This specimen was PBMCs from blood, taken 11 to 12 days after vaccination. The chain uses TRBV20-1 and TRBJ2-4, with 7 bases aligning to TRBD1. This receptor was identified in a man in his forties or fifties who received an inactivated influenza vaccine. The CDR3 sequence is CSASDRDKNIQYF. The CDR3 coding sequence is TGCAGTGCTAGCGACAGGGACAAAAACATTCAGTACTTC.